This T cell receptor beta chain was documented in a study of blood T cell repertoires in COVID-19 (dated by TCRdb to 2020 to 2021). Turning to the overall study: Samples from collaborators originated in the United States, Italy and Spain and spanned both the acute and convalescent phases of COVID-19. The prospective study material was composed of cDNA or gDNA derived from T cells, B-cell-depleted T cells, or PBMCs. The samples were drawn from the first 160 participants of the ongoing ImmuneRACE study and from roughly 1,300 subjects provided by 6 global collaborators. Deeply sampled blood TCRbeta repertoires from subjects exposed to, actively infected with, or recovered from COVID-19 were included in the dataset. The repertoires were released in a freely available public database intended as a resource for research on the immune response to SARS-CoV-2. Where available, HLA class I and class II types were taken from metadata supplied by the sample provider and were not determined by assay-based typing. A de-identified subject ID, COVID-19 status, age in years and sex were almost always included in the sample metadata.

Participants in the prospective study were aged 18 to 89 years, lived in 24 United States geographic areas, and enrolled through a virtual design. Cohort assignment in the prospective study relied on participant-reported clinical history from a screening survey and a study questionnaire. Each participant in the prospective study had whole blood, serum and a nasopharyngeal or oropharyngeal swab collected by mobile phlebotomists. Prospective study participants could optionally give additional blood draws and questionnaires over an approximately 2-month period. Blood samples from the prospective study were shipped frozen or at room temperature prior to DNA extraction. The study at large found these results: The quantity of clinical and demographic metadata differed by source and by participant and was supplied without curation.

From a lookup of the germline V gene, CDR1 and CDR2 are SNHLY and FYNNEI. The junction shows trimming of 6 bases on V and 10 bases on J, plus 15 bases between the germline ends. The CDR3 spans 13 residues, from the cysteine through the phenylalanine. The read is trimmed to its CDR3 DNA, 39 bases read in frame from base 1. TCRbeta CDR3 regions were amplified from genomic DNA using the immunoSEQ Assay, a bias-controlled multiplex PCR. The study's own analysis went as follows. The number of nucleated cells in each sample was estimated from the amplification of reference gene primers within the assay. To quantify the absolute abundance of each unique TCRbeta CDR3 rearrangement, sequence reads were collapsed and filtered. Productive Simpson clonality was computed per sample as the square root of Simpson's diversity index over productive rearrangements. TCRdb obtained this table from immuneACCESS and retained in-frame rearrangements with V and J assigned. These tables miss some clones; where compared with another copy, unresolved V genes account for less than half of the shortfall, and the remainder is unexplained. The D gene and trimming were derived from the DNA, and the V and J assignments and clone size from that table. Recorded for this sample are 250,000 to 300,000 clones; approximately 90% of them occurred a single time. About 2.5% of the sample is in the top ten clones.

As concerns this clone: Its binding antigen is unknown. No base qualities exist here, and no much larger clone lies one base off it.

The V and J genes are TRBV2 and TRBJ1-4, with a weak D call of TRBD1 (5 bases match). Sequencing was performed on PBMCs or T cells enriched from blood (not recorded which). The receptor's source is a woman aged 40 to 50 with acute COVID-19. CDR3 sequence: CASRSGGGGKLFF. Read as DNA, the sequence is TGTGCCAGCAGAAGCGGGGGTGGCGGAAAACTGTTTTTT.